The 17 T cell receptor beta chains below all came from one sample that was sequenced in a study of graft-versus-host responses after intestinal transplantation. The table came from immunoSEQ multiplex PCR; TCRdb's copy has only in-frame clones and leaves some out. The sample has about 6,900 clones, around 24% seen once. Labeling with CFSE marked about 200,000 responder cells, which were plated with about 200,000 irradiated, violet-dye-labeled stimulator cells. Sequenced here: alloreactive CD8+ T cells from a mixed lymphocyte reaction culture, sampled before transplantation. Documented subset: CFSE-low proliferating T cells sorted from roughly six-day pre-transplant mixed lymphocyte reaction (GvH or HvG direction). The receptor set was obtained from a human patient who was an organ donor for intestinal transplantation.

The CDR3 bases are TGTGCCAGCAGCTTAGTGTTTCTAGGGAGCTCCGAGCAGTACTTC. This gives the protein CASSLVFLGSSEQYF. The J gene is TRBJ2-7, the V gene TRBV7-1; tentatively, D is TRBD2 (5 bases). TRBV7-1 is recorded as an ORF, its role being uncertain. The CDR3 has 15 amino acids. Deletions cut 4 bases from V and 6 bases from J, with 19 bases between.

This sequence joins TRBV27 and TRBJ2-5; 9 nucleotides line up with TRBD1. The germline CDR1 and CDR2 sequences are MNHEY and SMNVEV (reference sequence). Trimming at V came to 4 bases and at J to 4 bases, leaving 4 bases not matched to a gene. This CDR3 has 14 residues. CDR3 sequence: CASSSHRGRETQYF. The CDR3 DNA reads as TGTGCCAGCAGTTCCCACAGGGGGCGAGAGACCCAGTACTTC.

V gene TRBV7-9 combines with J gene TRBJ2-7; 7 bases map to TRBD1. With V trimmed by 3 bases and J by 4 bases, 3 bases remained unmatched. Germline V gene sequence: CDR1 SEHNR, CDR2 FQNEAQ (reference sequence). The CDR3 covers 13 residues. CDR3 loop: CASSLGTVYEQYF. CDR3 nucleotides: TGTGCCAGCAGCTTGGGGACAGTTTACGAGCAGTACTTC.

This clone turned up a few times. The chain combines TRBV27 with TRBJ2-1; a weak D match, TRBD2 (6 bases). Germline V gene lookup returns CDR1 MNHEY and CDR2 SMNVEV (reference sequence). The V end was cut by 6 bases, the J end by 7 bases, with 19 bases between. The CDR3 is 15 residues long. CDR3 region: CASSPWSSAGNEQFF. The DNA of the CDR3 is TGTGCCAGCAGCCCTTGGTCTAGCGCAGGGAATGAGCAGTTCTTC.

The CDR3 sequence is CASSSVPYEQYF. The DNA of the CDR3 is TGTGCCAGCAGCTCCGTTCCCTACGAGCAGTACTTC. This chain joins TRBV7-5 and TRBJ2-7; the table names TRBD2, a call not compared with the DNA. TRBV7-5 is a listed pseudogene. The CDR3 contains 12 residues.

For this clone: A far larger clone is just one base off, so this is likely a read error. The CDR3 region has the DNA TGCGCCATCAGCCAAGCAGATACGCAGTATTTT. Translated: CAISQADTQYF. This sequence joins TRBV4-1 and TRBJ2-3; D remains ambiguous. In germline, CDR1 is MGHRA, CDR2 YSYEKL. This CDR3 is 11 amino acids long.

Only a few counts were recorded for this clone. The chain carries TRBV6-6 and TRBJ2-5, with D unresolved. From germline, CDR1 is MNHNY and CDR2 SVGAGI (reference sequence). Between the trimmed V and J ends, which lost 6 bases and 1 base, there was a span of 15 bases. This CDR3 has 15 amino acids. The CDR3 DNA is TGTGCCAGCAGCCTGGAGCTACCGTTCCAAGAGACCCAGTACTTC. This encodes CASSLELPFQETQYF.

The chain couples TRBV9 to TRBJ2-4, with 7 bases identical to TRBD2. The junction had 14 bases not matched to a gene; V was cut back by 1 base and J by 1 base. Germline V gene lookup returns CDR1 SGDLS and CDR2 YYNGEE. CDR3 length: 19 amino acids. CDR3 protein: CASSVRGVDGSLAKNIQYF. The CDR3 coding sequence is TGTGCCAGCAGCGTACGGGGGGTGGACGGGAGCCTCGCCAAAAACATTCAGTACTTC.

The V and J genes are TRBV4-1 and TRBJ2-1; D is perhaps TRBD2 (6 bases). Looked up from germline, CDR1 is MGHRA and CDR2 is YSYEKL. V lost 4 bases, J lost 6 bases, and 13 bases lay in between. The length of the CDR3 is 14 residues. CDR3 in amino acids: CASSPVGSRNEQFF. Here the CDR3 DNA reads TGCGCCAGCAGCCCCGTCGGGAGTCGCAATGAGCAGTTCTTC.

As for this clone: This likely comes from a read error, as the CDR3 has no conserved phenylalanine or tryptophan at its end. It is unclear where the CDR3 begins or ends on the DNA, so no DNA is shown, and the CDR3 is as TCRdb lists it. The rearrangement uses TRBV4-3 and TRBJ2-7; no check of the table's D call, TRBD1, against the DNA was made. Germline loops: CDR1 LGHNA, CDR2 YSLEER. A total of 13 residues make up the CDR3, ends included. CDR3: CASSQDFGGSVYS.

The sample holds a few counts of this clone. The chain employs TRBV5-5 and TRBJ2-5, with D unresolved. The CDR3 loop spans 14 amino acids. Per germline, CDR1 SGHKS and CDR2 YYEKEE (reference sequence). V lost 1 base and J lost 0, with 7 bases in between. In nucleotides, the CDR3 is TGTGCCAGCAGCTTGAAGGCGGACCAAGAGACCCAGTACTTC. Protein sequence: CASSLKADQETQYF.

The rearrangement joins TRBV4-2 to TRBJ2-3; no clear D gene. The germline gives CDR1 LGHNA, CDR2 YNFKEQ. Trimming left V 0 bases short and J 3 bases short, with 7 bases between. The CDR3 has 14 amino acids. The CDR3 DNA follows: TGTGCCAGCAGCCAAGAATTACTAACAGATACGCAGTATTTT. This sequence encodes CASSQELLTDTQYF.

This clone was counted only a few times. The chain uses TRBV6-7 and TRBJ1-5; no definite D call. TRBV6-7 is classed as an ORF, of uncertain function. V lost 0 bases, J lost 4 bases, and 10 bases lay in between. CDR3 size: 15 residues. The chain's CDR3 is CASSYSRASNQPQHF. The CDR3 DNA sequence: TGTGCCAGCAGTTACTCGAGGGCATCAAATCAGCCCCAGCATTTT.

Turning to this clone: The sample has other DNA sequences that encode this CDR3 too. The J gene is TRBJ2-1, the V gene TRBV7-6; 10 bases match TRBD2. This CDR3 contains 16 residues. The V and J ends lost 0 bases and 7 bases, in that order; junction bases with no gene match: 6. Germline V gene data show CDR1 as SGHVS and CDR2 as FNYEAQ. In DNA, the CDR3 is TGTGCCAGCAGCTTAGCCTTTAGCGGGAGGATGAATGAGCAGTTCTTC. Translating it yields CASSLAFSGRMNEQFF.

The CDR3 DNA follows: TGTGCCAGCGCGGTGGGACACACCTACGAGCAGTACTTC. This encodes CASAVGHTYEQYF. The chain combines TRBV6-6 with TRBJ2-7; the D gene is possibly TRBD1 (6 bases). Germline CDR1 reads MNHNY; CDR2 reads SVGAGI (reference sequence). The germline V and J ends were trimmed by 8 bases and 2 bases, with 13 bases remaining between them. The CDR3 runs to 13 residues.

This clone has only a few counts. The chain joins TRBV28 to TRBJ2-7; D ambiguous. Germline V gene sequence: CDR1 MDHEN, CDR2 SYDVKM. V was cut by 5 bases and J by 3 bases, with 14 bases left in between. CDR3 length equals 14 residues. CDR3 amino acids: CASSPPPANYEQYF. CDR3 DNA: TGTGCCAGCAGTCCCCCCCCGGCCAACTACGAGCAGTACTTC. The whole variable domain, filled in from reference TRBV28 and TRBJ2-7, reads DVKVTQSSRYLVKRTGEKVFLECVQDMDHENMFWYRQDPGLGLRLIYFSYDVKMKEKGDIPEGYSVSREKKERFSLILESASTNQTSMYLCASSPPPANYEQYFGPGTRLTVT.

DNA of the CDR3: TGTGCCAGCAGCAAAAGGTATAGGGGAGAGACCCAGTACTTC. It translates to CASSKRYRGETQYF. The chain joins TRBV27 to TRBJ2-5, with a tentative D call TRBD1 (5 bases). CDR3 length: 14 amino acids. V lost 6 bases and J lost 4, with 15 bases in between. Per germline, CDR1 MNHEY and CDR2 SMNVEV (reference sequence).